What follows are 5 T cell receptor beta chains derived from one specimen sequenced in a study of neurological immune-mediated disorders. TCRdb re-derived calls from the 5' RACE reads in MiXCR, one entry per CDR3 protein. Of around 44,000 distinct CDR3 sequences listed, roughly 14% were seen once; the top ten hold around 3.3%. The specimen was CD4+ T cells from blood. The receptors were gathered from a woman aged 60-75 years with HTLV-1-associated myelopathy (HAM/TSP).

By frequency in the sample, this clonotype is medium-sized. V gene TRBV5-5 combines with J gene TRBJ1-1; D perhaps matches TRBD1 (5 bases). V gave up 1 base and J gave up 3 bases, with 13 bases separating them. The CDR3 runs to 15 residues. Germline V CDR1 and CDR2: SGHKS, YYEKEE (reference sequence). The CDR3 DNA reads TGTGCCAGCAGCTTGTTGGCCAGGGCGGACACTGAAGCTTTCTTT. Translating gives CASSLLARADTEAFF.

This clonotype was detected ten times or more. The gene calls are TRBV20-1 and TRBJ1-1; 8 bases line up with TRBD1. This CDR3 region has 13 residues. Trimming removed 5 bases from V and 5 bases from J; junction bases left unmatched: 7. CDR1 is DFQATT and CDR2 is SNEGSKA in the germline V gene (reference sequence). The CDR3 loop is CSALGQGGTEAFF. CDR3 DNA sequence: TGCAGTGCTCTCGGACAGGGTGGGACTGAAGCTTTCTTT.

This clonotype was counted many times. V and J are TRBV20-1 and TRBJ1-2, with a weak D call TRBD1 (6 bases). V shed 5 bases and J shed 8 bases, with 15 bases lying between them. The CDR3 length is 12 residues. Per germline, CDR1 DFQATT and CDR2 SNEGSKA (reference sequence). CDR3 DNA sequence: TGCAGTGCTCCGGACAGAGCTGTCGGCTACACCTTC. Residues: CSAPDRAVGYTF.

There are many counts of this clonotype. Here the CDR3 DNA reads TGTGCCAGCAGAGTCCCCGGGGCCGGGGGCTCCTACGAGCAGTACTTC. Its protein is CASRVPGAGGSYEQYF. The J gene is TRBJ2-7, the V gene TRBV2, with D possibly matching TRBD2 (6 bases). This CDR3 has 16 amino acids. From germline, CDR1 is SNHLY and CDR2 FYNNEI. V was trimmed by 6 bases and J by 0 bases, leaving 18 bases between them.

This clonotype was counted ten times or more. The DNA for the CDR3 is TGCAGTGCTAGGCGGACCCTGAGCTCCTACGAGCAGTACTTC. It yields the protein CSARRTLSSYEQYF. This chain joins TRBV20-1 and TRBJ2-7; no clear D. Germline V CDR1 and CDR2: DFQATT, SNEGSKA (reference sequence). The CDR3 extends over 14 amino acids. The V end was cut by 3 bases, the J end by 0 bases, with 12 bases between.